The present entry profiles one T cell receptor (beta chain) with its context. The sample comes from a study of blood T cell repertoires in COVID-19. Study-level information: Samples representing acute and convalescent COVID-19 were sourced from the United States, Italy and Spain.

Deletions cut 7 bases from V and 7 bases from J, with 22 bases between. Germline V lookup: CDR1 MDHEN, CDR2 SYDVKM. The CDR3 sequence is 15 residues long. Here immunoSEQ multiplex PCR was the method, and the copy in TCRdb shows in-frame clones only, minus some. In the table there are approximately 240,000 clones, around 81% of which are singletons. The TCR originated in an older woman with active or convalescent COVID-19. The rearrangement joins TRBV28 to TRBJ1-2, with D perhaps matching TRBD1 (5 bases). The sample consisted of peripheral blood. This CDR3 is CASTSDGQGVLGYTF. The DNA of the CDR3 is TGTGCCAGCACTTCAGATGGTCAGGGTGTTCTTGGCTACACCTTC.